This TCR beta chain was obtained from a study of monozygotic twins with inflammatory bowel disease (dated by TCRdb to the late 2010s). For context, the study as a whole: The complete study included approximately 28 monozygotic twin pairs: 19 IBD-discordant Danish pairs and nine German pairs, of which four were IBD-concordant and five were IBD-discordant. Each individual had, on average, about 151 000 unique TCRalpha sequences and 181 000 unique TCRbeta sequences available for analysis. The search for disease-associated traits relied mainly on comparing, within discordant pairs, IBD patients with their genetically identical healthy co-twins. Study-wide conclusions, independent of this receptor: No difference in repertoire similarity was observed between concordant and discordant twins, possibly owing to limited statistical power. Different T cell subtypes could not be distinguished in the analysis. Background noise and inter-individual variability may have been introduced into the repertoires by the differing immunosuppressive treatments among patients. Fewer clonotypes were shared with other individuals by IBD patients than by healthy twins, most markedly in patients showing signs of disease activity. A decrease in TCRbeta repertoire diversity, as measured by inverse Simpson index, was observed in IBD patients compared with their healthy co-twins. The results gave no support for a single strong signal or clonotype linked to IBD.

Details on this clonotype: It has no known antigen specificity.

Receptor libraries were prepared by 5' RACE. Each TCR library was prepared from about 3.5 ug of total RNA. For each sample, cDNA synthesis was carried out in eight separate reactions using SMARTScribe reverse transcriptase. During cDNA synthesis, unique molecular identifiers containing a 6-nucleotide sample barcode were introduced by template switching. TCRalpha and TCRbeta cDNA was amplified by two nested PCRs of about 15 and 9 cycles, with bead purification after each PCR. Before amplification, the cDNA was treated with uracil DNA-glycosylase and purified using the QIAquick PCR purification kit. The second PCR added Illumina TruSeq-compatible adapters along with sample-specific barcodes. Library quality and concentration were checked on TapeStation and Qubit, and libraries were pooled at 4.5 to 5.5 ng each. The pooled libraries were sequenced with 2 x 100 bp reads and custom sequencing primers on an Illumina HiSeq2500 single-index Rapid Run. As for how the authors treated the data: UMI-based consensus assembly with MiGEC version 1.2.6 was used to correct PCR and sequencing errors. MiXCR version 2.1.1 handled V(D)J alignment, clonotype assembly and CDR3 extraction. To normalise gene usage, clonotype sharing and MAIT/NKT TCR abundance, the top 1000, 10 000 and 20 000 clonotypes in each sample were analysed. Diversity was computed as the inverse Simpson index with the vegan R package after downsampling to 27 000 UMIs. Paired Mann-Whitney U tests were applied to discordant twin pairs, with Benjamini-Hochberg correction for multiple testing. Following reprocessing of the reads by TCRdb, the data hold one row per CDR3 protein sequence and no DNA is available. Here the V and J calls rest on TCRdb's processing, not on the authors' analysis. This specimen's table enumerates 150,000 or so distinct CDR3 sequences. The ten top clones hold roughly 1.2% of the sample.

From each donor, a roughly 2.6 ml peripheral blood sample was collected into PAXgene tubes and stored at -80 degrees C. Without T cell sorting, total RNA was isolated from whole blood using the PAXgene blood miRNA kit on an automated QIAcube. Deep TCRalpha and TCRbeta repertoire profiling with unique molecular barcoding was performed on peripheral blood of monozygotic twin pairs concordant or discordant for inflammatory bowel disease. Smoking habits were recorded for all twin pairs, with individuals classified as current, former or never smokers. From the cysteine through the phenylalanine, the CDR3 covers 15 amino acids. No DNA is listed. CDR1 and CDR2, per the germline V gene, are SGHTA and FQGNSA.

This sequence originates from a human donor with ulcerative colitis or Crohn's disease, or a healthy co-twin of an affected twin (not recorded which). The material sequenced was blood. The sequence links TRBV7-2 to TRBJ2-7; the TRBD2 assignment by TCRdb is unverifiable without DNA. This receptor carries the CDR3 CASSLEITSGSEQYF.